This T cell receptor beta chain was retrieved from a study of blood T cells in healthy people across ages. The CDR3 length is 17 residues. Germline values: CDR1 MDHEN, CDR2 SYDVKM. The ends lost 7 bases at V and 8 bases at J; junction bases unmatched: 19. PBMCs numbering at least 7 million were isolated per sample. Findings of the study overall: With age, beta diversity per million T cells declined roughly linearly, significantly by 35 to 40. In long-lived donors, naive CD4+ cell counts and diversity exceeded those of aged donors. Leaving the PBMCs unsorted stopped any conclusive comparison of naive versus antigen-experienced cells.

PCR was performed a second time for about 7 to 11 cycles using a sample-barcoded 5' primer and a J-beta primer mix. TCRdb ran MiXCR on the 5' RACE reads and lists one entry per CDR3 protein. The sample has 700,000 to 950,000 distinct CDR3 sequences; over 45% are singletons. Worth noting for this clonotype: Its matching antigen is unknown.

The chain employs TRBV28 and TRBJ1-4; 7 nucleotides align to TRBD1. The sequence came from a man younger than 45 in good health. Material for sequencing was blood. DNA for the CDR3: TGTGCCAGCACCCGAAGCCCTCGACAGGGAATGGGCGAAAAACTGTTTTTT. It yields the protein CASTRSPRQGMGEKLFF. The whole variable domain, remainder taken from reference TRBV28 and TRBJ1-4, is DVKVTQSSRYLVKRTGEKVFLECVQDMDHENMFWYRQDPGLGLRLIYFSYDVKMKEKGDIPEGYSVSREKKERFSLILESASTNQTSMYLCASTRSPRQGMGEKLFFGSGTQLSVL.